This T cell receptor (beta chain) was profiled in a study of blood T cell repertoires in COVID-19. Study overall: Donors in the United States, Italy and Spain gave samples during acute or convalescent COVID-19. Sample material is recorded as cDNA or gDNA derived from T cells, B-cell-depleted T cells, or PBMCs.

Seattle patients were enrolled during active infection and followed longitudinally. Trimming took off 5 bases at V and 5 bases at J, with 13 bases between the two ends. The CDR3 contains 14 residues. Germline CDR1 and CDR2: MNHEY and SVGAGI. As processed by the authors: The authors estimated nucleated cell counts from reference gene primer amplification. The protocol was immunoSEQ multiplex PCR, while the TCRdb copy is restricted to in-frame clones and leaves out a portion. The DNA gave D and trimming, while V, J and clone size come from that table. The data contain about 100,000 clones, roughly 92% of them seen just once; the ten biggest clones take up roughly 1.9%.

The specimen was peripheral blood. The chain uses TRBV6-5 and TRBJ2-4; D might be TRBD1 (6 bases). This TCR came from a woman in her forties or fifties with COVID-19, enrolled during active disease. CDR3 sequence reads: CASSPQGRQNIQYF. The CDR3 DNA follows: TGTGCCAGCAGTCCACAGGGTAGGCAAAACATTCAGTACTTC.